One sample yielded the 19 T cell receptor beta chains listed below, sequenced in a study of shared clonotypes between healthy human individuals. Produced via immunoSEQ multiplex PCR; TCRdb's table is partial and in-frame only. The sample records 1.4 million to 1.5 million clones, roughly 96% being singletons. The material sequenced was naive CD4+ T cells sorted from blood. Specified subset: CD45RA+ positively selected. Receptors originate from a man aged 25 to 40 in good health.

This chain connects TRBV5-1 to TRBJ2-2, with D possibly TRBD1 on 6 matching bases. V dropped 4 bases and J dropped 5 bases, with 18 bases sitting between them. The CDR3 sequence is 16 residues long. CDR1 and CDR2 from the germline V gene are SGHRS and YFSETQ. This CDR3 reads CASSRGRTGRTGELFF. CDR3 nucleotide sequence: TGCGCCAGCAGCCGGGGTAGAACAGGGCGGACCGGGGAGCTGTTTTTT.

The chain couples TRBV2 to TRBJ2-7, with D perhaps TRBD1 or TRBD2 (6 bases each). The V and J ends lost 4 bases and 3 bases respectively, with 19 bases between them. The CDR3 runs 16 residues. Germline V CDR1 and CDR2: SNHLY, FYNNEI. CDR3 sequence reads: CASSVGGDMGRYEQYF. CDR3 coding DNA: TGTGCCAGCAGTGTCGGAGGGGACATGGGTCGCTACGAGCAGTACTTC.

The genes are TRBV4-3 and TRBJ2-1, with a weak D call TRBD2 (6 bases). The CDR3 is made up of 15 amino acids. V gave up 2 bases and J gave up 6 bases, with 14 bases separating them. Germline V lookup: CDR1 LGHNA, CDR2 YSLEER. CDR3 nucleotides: TGCGCCAGCAGCCAATCTAGCGCTCAGTCCAATGAGCAGTTCTTC. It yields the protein CASSQSSAQSNEQFF.

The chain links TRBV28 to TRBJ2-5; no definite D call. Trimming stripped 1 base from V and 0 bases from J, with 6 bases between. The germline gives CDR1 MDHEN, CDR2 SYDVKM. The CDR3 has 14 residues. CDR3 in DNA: TGTGCCAGCAGTTTATACTCTAACCAAGAGACCCAGTACTTC. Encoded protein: CASSLYSNQETQYF.

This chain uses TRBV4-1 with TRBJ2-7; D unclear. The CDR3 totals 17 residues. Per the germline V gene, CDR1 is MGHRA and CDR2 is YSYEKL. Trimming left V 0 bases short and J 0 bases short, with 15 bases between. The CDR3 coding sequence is TGCGCCAGCAGCCAAGACGGGCTCAGCCTTTACTCCTACGAGCAGTACTTC. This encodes CASSQDGLSLYSYEQYF.

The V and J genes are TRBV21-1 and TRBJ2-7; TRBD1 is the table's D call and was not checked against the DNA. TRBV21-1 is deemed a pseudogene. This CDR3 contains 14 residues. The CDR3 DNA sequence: TGTGCCAGCAACACAGGGGAGACGGGGTACGAGCAGTACTTC. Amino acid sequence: CASNTGETGYEQYF.

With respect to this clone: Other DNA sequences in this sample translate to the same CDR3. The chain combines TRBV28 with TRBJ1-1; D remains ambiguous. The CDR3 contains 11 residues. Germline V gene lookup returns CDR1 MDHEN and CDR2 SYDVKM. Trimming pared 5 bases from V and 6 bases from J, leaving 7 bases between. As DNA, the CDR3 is TGTGCCAGCAGTGGGAGGTCTGAAGCTTTCTTT. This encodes CASSGRSEAFF. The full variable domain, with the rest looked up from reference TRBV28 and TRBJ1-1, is DVKVTQSSRYLVKRTGEKVFLECVQDMDHENMFWYRQDPGLGLRLIYFSYDVKMKEKGDIPEGYSVSREKKERFSLILESASTNQTSMYLCASSGRSEAFFGQGTRLTVV.

This CDR3 reads CASSLASYEKLFF. For the CDR3, the DNA is TGTGCCAGCAGCTTAGCCAGTTATGAAAAACTGTTTTTT. This rearrangement joins TRBV7-2 to TRBJ1-4; D not resolved. V dropped 0 bases and J dropped 6 bases, with 5 bases sitting between them. The CDR3 consists of 13 residues. Per germline, CDR1 SGHTA and CDR2 FQGNSA.

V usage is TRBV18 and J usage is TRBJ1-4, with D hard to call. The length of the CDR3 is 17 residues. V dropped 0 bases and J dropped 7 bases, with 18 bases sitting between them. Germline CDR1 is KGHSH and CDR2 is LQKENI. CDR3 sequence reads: CASSPPQRRGLGEKLFF. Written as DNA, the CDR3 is TGTGCCAGCTCACCACCTCAAAGGCGCGGTTTGGGTGAAAAACTGTTTTTT. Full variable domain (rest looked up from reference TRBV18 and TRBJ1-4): NAGVMQNPRHLVRRRGQEARLRCSPMKGHSHVYWYRQLPEEGLKFMVYLQKENIIDESGMPKERFSAEFPKEGPSILRIQQVVRGDSAAYFCASSPPQRRGLGEKLFFGSGTQLSVL.

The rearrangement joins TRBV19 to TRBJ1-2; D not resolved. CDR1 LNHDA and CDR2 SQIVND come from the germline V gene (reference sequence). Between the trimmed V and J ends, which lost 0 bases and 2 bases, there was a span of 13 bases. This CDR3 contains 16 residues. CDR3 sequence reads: CASSIDTRVLNYGYTF. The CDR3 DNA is TGTGCCAGTAGTATAGATACAAGGGTCCTCAACTATGGCTACACCTTC.

In DNA form, the CDR3 reads TGTGCCAGTAGTATCGGGGCGGCGAGCACCGGGGAGCTGTTTTTT. Protein product: CASSIGAASTGELFF. The chain recombines TRBV19 with TRBJ2-2; tentatively, D is TRBD1 or TRBD2 (5 bases each). The CDR3 totals 15 residues. The V gene's germline CDR1 is LNHDA and CDR2 SQIVND (reference sequence). Trimming cost V 3 bases and J 4 bases, with 12 bases left between them.

The CDR3 nucleotides are TGTGCCAGCAGCCCGGCAGGGGGCCCCTCCTACGAGCAGTACTTC. This encodes CASSPAGGPSYEQYF. V gene TRBV7-9 combines with J gene TRBJ2-7, with TRBD1 matching over 8 bases. V was pared by 5 bases and J by 0 bases, with 6 bases of the junction left unmatched. Germline lookup yields CDR1 SEHNR and CDR2 FQNEAQ (reference sequence). The CDR3 consists of 15 residues.

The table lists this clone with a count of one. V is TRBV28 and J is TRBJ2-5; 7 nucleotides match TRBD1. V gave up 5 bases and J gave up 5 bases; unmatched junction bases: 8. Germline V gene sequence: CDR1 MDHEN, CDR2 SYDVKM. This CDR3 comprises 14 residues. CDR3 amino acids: CASSPTGNLETQYF. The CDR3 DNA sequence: TGTGCCAGCAGTCCGACAGGGAATTTGGAGACCCAGTACTTC. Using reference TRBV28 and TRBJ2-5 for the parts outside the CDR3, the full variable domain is DVKVTQSSRYLVKRTGEKVFLECVQDMDHENMFWYRQDPGLGLRLIYFSYDVKMKEKGDIPEGYSVSREKKERFSLILESASTNQTSMYLCASSPTGNLETQYFGPGTRLLVL.

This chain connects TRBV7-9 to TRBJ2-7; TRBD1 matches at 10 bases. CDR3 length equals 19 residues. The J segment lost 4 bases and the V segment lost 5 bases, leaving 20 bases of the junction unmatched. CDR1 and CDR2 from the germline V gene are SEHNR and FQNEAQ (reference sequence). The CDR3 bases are TGTGCCAGCAGCGGAGGACAGGGGGAAAAAAAAGGTGGGATTTACGAGCAGTACTTC. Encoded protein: CASSGGQGEKKGGIYEQYF.

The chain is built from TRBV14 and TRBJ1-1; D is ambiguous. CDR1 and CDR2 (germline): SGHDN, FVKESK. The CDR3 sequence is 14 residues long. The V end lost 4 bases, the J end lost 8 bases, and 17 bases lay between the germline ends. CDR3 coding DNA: TGTGCCAGCAGCCTCGCCGTCGGCTATGGGGAAGCTTTCTTT. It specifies CASSLAVGYGEAFF.

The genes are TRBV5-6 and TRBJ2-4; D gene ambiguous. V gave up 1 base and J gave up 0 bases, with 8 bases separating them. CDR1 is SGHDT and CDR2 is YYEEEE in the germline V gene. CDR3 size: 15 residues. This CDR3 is CASSLTEIAKNIQYF. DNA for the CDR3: TGTGCCAGCAGCTTGACTGAGATAGCCAAAAACATTCAGTACTTC.

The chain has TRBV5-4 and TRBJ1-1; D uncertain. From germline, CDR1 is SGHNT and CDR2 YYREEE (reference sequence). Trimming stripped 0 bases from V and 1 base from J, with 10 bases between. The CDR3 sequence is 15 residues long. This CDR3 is CASSLELRPNTEAFF. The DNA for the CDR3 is TGTGCCAGCAGCTTGGAGTTGCGGCCGAACACTGAAGCTTTCTTT. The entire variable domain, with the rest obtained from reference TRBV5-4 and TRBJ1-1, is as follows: ETGVTQSPTHLIKTRGQQVTLRCSSQSGHNTVSWYQQALGQGPQFIFQYYREEENGRGNFPPRFSGLQFPNYSSELNVNALELDDSALYLCASSLELRPNTEAFFGQGTRLTVV.

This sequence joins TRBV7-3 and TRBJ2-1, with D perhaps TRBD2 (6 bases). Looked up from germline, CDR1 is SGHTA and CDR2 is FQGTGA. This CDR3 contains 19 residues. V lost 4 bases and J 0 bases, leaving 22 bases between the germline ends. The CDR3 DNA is TGTGCCAGCAGCTCCCGGACTTCGATGGGACTTAGCTCCTACAATGAGCAGTTCTTC. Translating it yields CASSSRTSMGLSSYNEQFF.

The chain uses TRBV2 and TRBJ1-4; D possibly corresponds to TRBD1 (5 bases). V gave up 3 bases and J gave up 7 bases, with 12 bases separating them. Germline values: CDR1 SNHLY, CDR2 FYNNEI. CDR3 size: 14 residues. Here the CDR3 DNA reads TGTGCCAGCAGTGAGGTCGGGGGGATTGAAAAACTGTTTTTT. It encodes CASSEVGGIEKLFF.